The 10 T cell receptor beta chains reported below all come from one sample, sequenced in a study of T cell clonality in common variable immunodeficiency. General observations from the study: Reportedly, TCR beta sequences from common variable immunodeficiency showed fewer deletions and N-nucleotide insertions.

For these receptors, no antigen is known. The protocol was immunoSEQ multiplex PCR, while the TCRdb copy is restricted to in-frame clones and leaves out a portion. This record lists around 13,000 clones, none seen once only, and the top ten clones contain roughly 9.5%. The material sequenced was peripheral blood mononuclear cells. Every receptor here comes from a human donor with common variable immunodeficiency.

This clone was counted a few times. The DNA ends 3 residues before the CDR3 does, and the rest of the CDR3 is filled in from the germline J gene. The rearrangement joins TRBV18 to TRBJ2-7, with 8 bases aligning to TRBD1. CDR1 KGHSH and CDR2 LQKENI come from the germline V gene. Trimming took 5 bases from V and 0 from J; bases not matched to a gene: 6. CDR3 size: 15 residues. The CDR3 sequence is CASSVRQGSSYEQYF. The covered CDR3 bases are TGTGCCAGCTCAGTCAGACAGGGGAGCTCCTACGAG.

Turning to this clone: Coverage ceases 3 residues before the CDR3 finishes, and the germline J gene fills in the end. J is TRBJ2-3 and V is TRBV18; 9 bases fit TRBD1. Losses at the gene ends were 1 base for V and 6 bases for J; bases not matched to a gene: 8. The CDR3 length is 16 residues. Looked up from germline, CDR1 is KGHSH and CDR2 is LQKENI. The CDR3 sequence is CASSPRDRGKGDTQYF. Partial CDR3 DNA: TGTGCCAGCTCACCACGAGACAGGGGGAAAGGGGATACG.

This clone was counted only a few times. The read ends 3 residues before the CDR3 terminus; that terminus is restored from the germline J gene. This rearrangement joins TRBV19 to TRBJ2-5, with 7 nucleotides matching TRBD1. The junction had 7 bases not matched to a gene; V was cut back by 6 bases and J by 6 bases. Per germline, CDR1 LNHDA and CDR2 SQIVND (reference sequence). This CDR3 is 13 amino acids long. CDR3 loop: CASSPTGKKTQYF. The DNA read from the CDR3 is TGTGCCAGTAGCCCGACAGGGAAAAAGACC.

This clone came up a few times. The CDR3 end falls 3 residues outside the read, so it is completed with the germline J gene. The V and J genes are TRBV30 and TRBJ2-1, with a weak D call TRBD1 (5 bases). CDR1 is GTSNPN, CDR2 SVGIG, per germline (reference sequence). Trimming took off 0 bases at V and 8 bases at J, with 8 bases between the two ends. This CDR3 has 12 amino acids. Here the CDR3 reads CAWSVRRDEQFF. The sequenced CDR3 bases are TGTGCCTGGAGTGTACGCAGGGATGAG. Together with reference TRBV30 and TRBJ2-1, the CDR3 gives the full variable domain: SQTIHQWPATLVQPVGSPLSLECTVEGTSNPNLYWYRQAAGRGLQLLFYSVGIGQISSEVPQNLSASRPQDRQFILSSKKLLLSDSGFYLCAWSVRRDEQFFGPGTRLTVL.

In the case of this clone: Read coverage stops 3 residues before the CDR3 terminus; the germline J gene supplies the remainder. This chain links TRBV11-1 with TRBJ2-5, with D maybe TRBD1 (6 bases). V dropped 4 bases and J dropped 2 bases, with 11 bases sitting between them. Germline V gives CDR1 SGHAT, CDR2 FQDESV (reference sequence). This CDR3 has 14 residues. The CDR3 bases that were read are TGTGCCAGCAGCTCTAGGGGGAAACAAGAGACC. This codes for CASSSRGKQET. From start to end, the CDR3 is CASSSRGKQETQYF.

In regard to this clone: Sequence at one end of the junction differs from germline and may be a read error. CDR3 bases read: TGTGCTAGCAGCCCGGGACAGGGGGTTGAAAAA. Its protein is CASSPGQGVEK. The whole CDR3 protein reads CASSPGQGVEKLFF. The chain recombines TRBV7-7 with TRBJ1-4, with TRBD1 matching over 11 bases. The read is 3 residues too short to cover the CDR3 end, so that end is filled in from the germline J gene. There are 14 residues in the CDR3. CDR1 and CDR2 from the germline V gene are SSHAT and FNYEAQ (reference sequence).

This clone occurred a few times. The DNA ends 3 residues before the CDR3 does, and the rest of the CDR3 is filled in from the germline J gene. The V and J genes are TRBV11-2 and TRBJ2-3, with unresolved D. The V and J ends lost 5 bases and 6 bases respectively, with 15 bases between them. The CDR3 loop spans 14 amino acids. From germline, CDR1 is SGHAT and CDR2 FQNNGV. The CDR3 sequence: CASSRWLLTDTQYF. CDR3 bases read: TGTGCCAGCAGCCGATGGTTACTAACCGATACG.

This clone was detected a few times. The read terminates 3 residues before the CDR3 end, so the remaining end is supplied by the germline J gene. The rearrangement joins TRBV19 to TRBJ2-1; 10 positions agree with TRBD1. Unmatched junction bases numbered 6, after V lost 4 bases and J lost 0 bases. This CDR3 has 17 amino acids. CDR1 and CDR2 (germline): LNHDA, SQIVND (reference sequence). CDR3 sequence reads: CASSSDRGPSSYNEQFF. The DNA read from the CDR3 is TGTGCCAGTAGTAGCGACAGGGGGCCGAGCTCCTACAATGAG.

This clone was counted only a few times. The read halts 3 residues ahead of the CDR3 end, with the missing end drawn from the germline J gene. The chain is built from TRBV7-2 and TRBJ1-4, with 8 bases fitting TRBD1. Germline values: CDR1 SGHTA, CDR2 FQGNSA. CDR3 length equals 14 residues. The junction had 3 bases not matched to a gene; V was cut back by 2 bases and J by 7 bases. CDR3 DNA, as far as it was read: TGTGCCAGCAGCTTACAGGGGGCAGGTGAAAAA. Residues: CASSLQGAGEK. The full CDR3 sequence reads CASSLQGAGEKLFF. Based on the CDR3 plus reference TRBV7-2 and TRBJ1-4, the full variable domain is GAGVSQSPSNKVTEKGKDVELRCDPISGHTALYWYRQSLGQGLEFLIYFQGNSAPDKSGLPSDRFSAERTGGSVSTLTIQRTQQEDSAVYLCASSLQGAGEKLFFGSGTQLSVL.

With respect to this clone: The CDR3 end lies 3 residues beyond the end of the read and is filled in from the germline J gene. The V call is TRBV7-2, the J call TRBJ2-5, with D possibly TRBD2 on 6 matching bases. V was shortened by 3 bases and J by 1 base, with 12 bases between the two germline ends. The CDR3 is made up of 15 amino acids. The germline CDR1 and CDR2 sequences are SGHTA and FQGNSA. The covered CDR3 bases are TGTGCCAGCAGCTTTAGTAGCGGCGTCCAAGAGACC. Translated, it gives CASSFSSGVQET. The CDR3 in full is CASSFSSGVQETQYF.